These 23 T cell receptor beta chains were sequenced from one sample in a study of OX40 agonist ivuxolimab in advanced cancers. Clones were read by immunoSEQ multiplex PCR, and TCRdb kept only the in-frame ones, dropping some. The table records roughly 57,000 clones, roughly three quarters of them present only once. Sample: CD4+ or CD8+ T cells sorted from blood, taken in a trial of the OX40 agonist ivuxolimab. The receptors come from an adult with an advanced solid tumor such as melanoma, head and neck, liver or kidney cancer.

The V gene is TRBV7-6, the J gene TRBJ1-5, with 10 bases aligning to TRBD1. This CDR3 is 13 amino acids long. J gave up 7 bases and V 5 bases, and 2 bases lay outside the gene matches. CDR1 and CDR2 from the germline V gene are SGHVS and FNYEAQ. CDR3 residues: CASSRDRGQPQHF. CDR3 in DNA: TGTGCCAGCAGCCGGGACAGGGGACAGCCCCAGCATTTT.

The CDR3 loop is CASSPRGEGTEQYF. The CDR3 DNA is TGTGCCAGCTCACCTCGCGGTGAGGGGACCGAGCAGTACTTC. The chain recombines TRBV18 with TRBJ2-7, with D tentatively TRBD1 or TRBD2 (5 bases each). Germline V gives CDR1 KGHSH, CDR2 LQKENI. This CDR3 is built from 14 residues. V lost 3 bases and J 6 bases, leaving 15 bases between the germline ends. The full variable domain, completed using reference TRBV18 and TRBJ2-7, is NAGVMQNPRHLVRRRGQEARLRCSPMKGHSHVYWYRQLPEEGLKFMVYLQKENIIDESGMPKERFSAEFPKEGPSILRIQQVVRGDSAAYFCASSPRGEGTEQYFGPGTRLTVT.

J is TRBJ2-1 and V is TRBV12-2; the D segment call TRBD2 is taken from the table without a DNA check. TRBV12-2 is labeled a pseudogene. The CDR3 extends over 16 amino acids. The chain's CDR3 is CASRTSGGRAGNEQFF. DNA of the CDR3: TGTGCAAGTCGCACTAGCGGCGGGAGGGCCGGGAATGAGCAGTTCTTC.

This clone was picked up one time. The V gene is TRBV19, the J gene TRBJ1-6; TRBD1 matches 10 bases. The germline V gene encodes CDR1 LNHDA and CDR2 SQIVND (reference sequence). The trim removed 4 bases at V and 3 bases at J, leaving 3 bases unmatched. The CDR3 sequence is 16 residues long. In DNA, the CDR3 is TGTGCCAGTAGTACGACAGGGGGCCGCTATAATTCACCCCTCCACTTT. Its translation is CASSTTGGRYNSPLHF.

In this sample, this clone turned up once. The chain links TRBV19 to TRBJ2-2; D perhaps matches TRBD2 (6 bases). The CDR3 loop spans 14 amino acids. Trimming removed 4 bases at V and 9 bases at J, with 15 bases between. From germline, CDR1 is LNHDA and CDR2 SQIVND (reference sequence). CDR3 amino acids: CASSTGGSKRELFF. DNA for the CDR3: TGTGCCAGTAGTACTGGGGGGAGCAAACGGGAGCTGTTTTTT.

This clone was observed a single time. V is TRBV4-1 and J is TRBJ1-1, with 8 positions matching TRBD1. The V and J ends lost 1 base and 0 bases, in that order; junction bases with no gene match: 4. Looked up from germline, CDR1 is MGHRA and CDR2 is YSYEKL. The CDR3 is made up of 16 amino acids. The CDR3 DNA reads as TGCGCCAGCAGCCAAGGACAGGGGCGAATGAACACTGAAGCTTTCTTT. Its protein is CASSQGQGRMNTEAFF.

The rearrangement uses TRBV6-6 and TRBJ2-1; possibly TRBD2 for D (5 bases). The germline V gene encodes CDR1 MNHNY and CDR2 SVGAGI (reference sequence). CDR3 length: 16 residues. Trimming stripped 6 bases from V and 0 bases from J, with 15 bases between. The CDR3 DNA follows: TGTGCCAGCAGGACCGACTGGAGGAGCTCCTACAATGAGCAGTTCTTC. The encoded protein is CASRTDWRSSYNEQFF.

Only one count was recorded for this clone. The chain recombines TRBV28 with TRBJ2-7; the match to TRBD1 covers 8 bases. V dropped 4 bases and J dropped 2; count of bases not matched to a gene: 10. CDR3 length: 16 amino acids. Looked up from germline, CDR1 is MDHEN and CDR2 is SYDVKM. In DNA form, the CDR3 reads TGTGCCAGCAGTTCGGAGACAGGGGACCCAACCTACGAGCAGTACTTC. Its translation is CASSSETGDPTYEQYF.

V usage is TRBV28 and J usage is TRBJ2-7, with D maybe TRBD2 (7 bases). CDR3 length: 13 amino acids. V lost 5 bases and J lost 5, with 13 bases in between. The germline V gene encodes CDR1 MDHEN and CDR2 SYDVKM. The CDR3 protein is CASSIGGGDEQYF. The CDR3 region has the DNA TGTGCCAGCAGTATAGGGGGGGGAGACGAGCAGTACTTC.

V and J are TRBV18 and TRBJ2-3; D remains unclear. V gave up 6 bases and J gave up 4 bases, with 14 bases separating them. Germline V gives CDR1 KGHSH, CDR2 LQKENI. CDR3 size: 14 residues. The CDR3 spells CASSPFGPPDTQYF. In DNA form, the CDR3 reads TGTGCCAGCTCGCCATTCGGGCCTCCAGATACGCAGTATTTT.

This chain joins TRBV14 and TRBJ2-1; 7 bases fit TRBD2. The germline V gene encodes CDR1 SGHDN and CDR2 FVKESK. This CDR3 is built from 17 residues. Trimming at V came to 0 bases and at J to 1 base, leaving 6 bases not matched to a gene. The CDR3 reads CASSQDWSSGSYNEQFF. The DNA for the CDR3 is TGTGCCAGCAGCCAAGATTGGAGTAGCGGGTCCTACAATGAGCAGTTCTTC.

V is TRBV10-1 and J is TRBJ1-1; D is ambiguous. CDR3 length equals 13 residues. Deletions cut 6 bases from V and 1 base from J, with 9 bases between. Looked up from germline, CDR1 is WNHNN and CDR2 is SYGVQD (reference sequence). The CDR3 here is CASRLSKNTEAFF. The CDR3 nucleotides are TGCGCCAGCAGGCTCAGTAAGAACACTGAAGCTTTCTTT.

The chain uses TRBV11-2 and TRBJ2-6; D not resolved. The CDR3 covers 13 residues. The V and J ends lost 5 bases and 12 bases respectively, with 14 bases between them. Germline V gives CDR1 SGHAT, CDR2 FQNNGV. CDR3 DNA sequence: TGTGCCAGCAGCCCCTCCACCGTCCCCGTCCTGACTTTC. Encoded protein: CASSPSTVPVLTF.

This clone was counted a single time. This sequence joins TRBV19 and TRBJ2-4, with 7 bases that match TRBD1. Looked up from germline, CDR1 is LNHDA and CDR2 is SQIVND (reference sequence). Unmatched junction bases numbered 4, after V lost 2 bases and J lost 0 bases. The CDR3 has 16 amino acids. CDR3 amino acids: CASSISTGAAKNIQYF. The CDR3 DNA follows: TGTGCCAGTAGTATATCCACAGGGGCAGCCAAAAACATTCAGTACTTC.

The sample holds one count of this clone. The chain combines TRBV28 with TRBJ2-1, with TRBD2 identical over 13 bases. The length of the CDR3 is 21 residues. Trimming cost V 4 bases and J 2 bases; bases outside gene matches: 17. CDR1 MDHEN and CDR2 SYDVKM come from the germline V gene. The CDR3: CASSSPGLAGPFGRTYNEQFF. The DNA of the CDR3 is TGTGCCAGCAGTTCGCCGGGACTAGCGGGACCTTTTGGAAGGACCTACAATGAGCAGTTCTTC. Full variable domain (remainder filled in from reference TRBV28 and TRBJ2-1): DVKVTQSSRYLVKRTGEKVFLECVQDMDHENMFWYRQDPGLGLRLIYFSYDVKMKEKGDIPEGYSVSREKKERFSLILESASTNQTSMYLCASSSPGLAGPFGRTYNEQFFGPGTRLTVL.

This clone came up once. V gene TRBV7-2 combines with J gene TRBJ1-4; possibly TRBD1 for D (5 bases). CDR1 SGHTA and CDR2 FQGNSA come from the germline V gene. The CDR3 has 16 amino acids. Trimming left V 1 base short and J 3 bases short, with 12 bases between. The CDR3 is CASSLGPGPANEKLFF. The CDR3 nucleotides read TGTGCCAGCAGCTTAGGGCCGGGGCCCGCTAATGAAAAACTGTTTTTT.

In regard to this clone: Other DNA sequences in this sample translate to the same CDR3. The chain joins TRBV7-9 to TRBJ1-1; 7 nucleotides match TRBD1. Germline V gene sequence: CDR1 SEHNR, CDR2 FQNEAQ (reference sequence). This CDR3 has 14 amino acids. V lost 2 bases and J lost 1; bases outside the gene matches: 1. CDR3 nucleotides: TGTGCCAGCAGCTTAAGACAGGGGAACACTGAAGCTTTCTTT. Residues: CASSLRQGNTEAFF.

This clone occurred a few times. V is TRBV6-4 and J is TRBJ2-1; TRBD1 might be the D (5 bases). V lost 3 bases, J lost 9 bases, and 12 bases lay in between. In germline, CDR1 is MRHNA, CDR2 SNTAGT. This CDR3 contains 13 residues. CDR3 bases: TGTGCCAGCAGTGAAGAACAAGACAGTGAGCAGTTCTTC. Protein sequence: CASSEEQDSEQFF.

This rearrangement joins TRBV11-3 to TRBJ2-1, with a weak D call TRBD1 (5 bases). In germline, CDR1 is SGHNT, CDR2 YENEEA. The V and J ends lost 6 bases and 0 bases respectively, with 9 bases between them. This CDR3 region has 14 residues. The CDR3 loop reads CASRTASSYNEQFF. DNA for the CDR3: TGTGCCAGCAGGACAGCAAGCTCCTACAATGAGCAGTTCTTC.

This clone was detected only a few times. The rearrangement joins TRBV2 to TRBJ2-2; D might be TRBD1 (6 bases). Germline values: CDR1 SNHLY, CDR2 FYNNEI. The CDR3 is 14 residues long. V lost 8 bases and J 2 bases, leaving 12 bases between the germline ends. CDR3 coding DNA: TGTGCCAGCCACAGGGTGGGAAACACCGGGGAGCTGTTTTTT. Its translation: CASHRVGNTGELFF.

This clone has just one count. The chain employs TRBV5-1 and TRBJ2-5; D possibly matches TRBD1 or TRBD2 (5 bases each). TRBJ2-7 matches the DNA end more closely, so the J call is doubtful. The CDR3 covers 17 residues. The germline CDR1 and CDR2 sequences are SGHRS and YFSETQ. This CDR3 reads CASSLLPAGSGSYEQYF. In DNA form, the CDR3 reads TGCGCCAGCAGCCTATTGCCTGCAGGGTCGGGATCCTACGAGCAGTACTTC.

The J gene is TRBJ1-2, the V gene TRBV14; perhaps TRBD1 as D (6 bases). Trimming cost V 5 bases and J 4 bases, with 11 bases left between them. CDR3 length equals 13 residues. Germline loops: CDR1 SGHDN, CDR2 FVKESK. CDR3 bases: TGTGCCAGCAGCTTCGACAGGTCCTATGGCTACACCTTC. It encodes CASSFDRSYGYTF.

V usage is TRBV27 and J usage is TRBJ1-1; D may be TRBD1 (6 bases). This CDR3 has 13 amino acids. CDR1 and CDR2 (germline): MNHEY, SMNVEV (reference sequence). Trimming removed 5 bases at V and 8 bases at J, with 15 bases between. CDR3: CASSPQGQREAFF. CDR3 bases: TGTGCCAGCAGTCCCCAAGGACAGCGGGAAGCTTTCTTT.